The entry that follows covers one TCR beta chain sequence. The data are from a study of blood T cell repertoires in COVID-19. Study-level background: The samples span acute and convalescent COVID-19 from the United States, Italy and Spain. PBMCs, B-cell-depleted T cells, or T cells provided the cDNA or gDNA that made up the material.

Repertoires were generated with immunoSEQ multiplex PCR, while TCRdb's copy carries only in-frame clones and drops some. The sample lists around 380,000 clones, around 84% occurring once. Germline loops: CDR1 MGHRA, CDR2 YSYEKL. The V and J ends lost 0 bases and 4 bases respectively, with 15 bases between them. The CDR3 runs to 16 residues. The genes are TRBV4-1 and TRBJ1-2; no firm D call. The sequenced material came from peripheral blood. The receptor was derived from a human donor with acute or convalescent COVID-19. The donor label of this sample is uncertain. CDR3 amino acids: CASSQDVAGLLYGYTF. The DNA of the CDR3 is TGCGCCAGCAGCCAAGATGTGGCCGGACTACTCTATGGCTACACCTTC.